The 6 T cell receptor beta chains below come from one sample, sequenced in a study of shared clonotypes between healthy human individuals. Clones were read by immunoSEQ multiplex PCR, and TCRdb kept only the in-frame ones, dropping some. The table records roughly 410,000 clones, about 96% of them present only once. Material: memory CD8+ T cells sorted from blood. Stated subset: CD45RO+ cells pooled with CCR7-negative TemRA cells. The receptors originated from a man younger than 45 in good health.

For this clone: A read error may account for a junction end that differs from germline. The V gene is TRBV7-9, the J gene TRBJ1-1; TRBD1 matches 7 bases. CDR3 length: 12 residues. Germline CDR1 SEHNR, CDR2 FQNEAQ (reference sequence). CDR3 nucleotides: TGTGCCAGCAGCCCCCGCATGGGACAGAGGAAATTT. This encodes CASSPRMGQRKF.

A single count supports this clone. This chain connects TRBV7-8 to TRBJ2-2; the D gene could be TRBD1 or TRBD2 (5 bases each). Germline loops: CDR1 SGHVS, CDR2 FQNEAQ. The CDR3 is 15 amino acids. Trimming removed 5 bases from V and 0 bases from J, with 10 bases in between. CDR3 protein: CASSPGTPNTGELFF. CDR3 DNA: TGTGCCAGCAGCCCCGGGACCCCGAACACCGGGGAGCTGTTTTTT.

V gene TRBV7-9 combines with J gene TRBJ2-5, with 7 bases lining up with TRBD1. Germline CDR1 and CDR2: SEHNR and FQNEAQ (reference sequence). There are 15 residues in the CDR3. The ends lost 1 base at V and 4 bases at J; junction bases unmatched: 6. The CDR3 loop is CASSLEGAGSETQYF. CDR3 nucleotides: TGTGCCAGCAGCTTAGAGGGGGCAGGGTCAGAGACCCAGTACTTC.

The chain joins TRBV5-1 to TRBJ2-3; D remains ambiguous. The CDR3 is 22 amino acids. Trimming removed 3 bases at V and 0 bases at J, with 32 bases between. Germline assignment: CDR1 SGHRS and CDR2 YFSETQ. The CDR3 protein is CASSSPEVFSPYSQFSTDTQYF. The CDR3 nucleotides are TGCGCCAGCAGCTCACCCGAGGTTTTCAGCCCCTATAGCCAATTTAGCACAGATACGCAGTATTTT.

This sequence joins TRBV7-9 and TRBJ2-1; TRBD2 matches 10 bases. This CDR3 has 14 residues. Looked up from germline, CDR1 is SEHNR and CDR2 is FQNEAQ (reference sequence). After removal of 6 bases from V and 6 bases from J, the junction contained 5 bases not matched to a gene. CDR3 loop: CASSWGTSVNEQFF. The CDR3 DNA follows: TGTGCCAGCAGTTGGGGGACTAGCGTCAATGAGCAGTTCTTC.

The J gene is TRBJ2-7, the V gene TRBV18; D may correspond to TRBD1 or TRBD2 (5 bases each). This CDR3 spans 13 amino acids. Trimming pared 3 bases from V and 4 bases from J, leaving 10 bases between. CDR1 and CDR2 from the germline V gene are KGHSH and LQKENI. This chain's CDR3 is CASSPNGGYEQYF. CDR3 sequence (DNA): TGTGCCAGCTCACCCAATGGGGGTTACGAGCAGTACTTC.